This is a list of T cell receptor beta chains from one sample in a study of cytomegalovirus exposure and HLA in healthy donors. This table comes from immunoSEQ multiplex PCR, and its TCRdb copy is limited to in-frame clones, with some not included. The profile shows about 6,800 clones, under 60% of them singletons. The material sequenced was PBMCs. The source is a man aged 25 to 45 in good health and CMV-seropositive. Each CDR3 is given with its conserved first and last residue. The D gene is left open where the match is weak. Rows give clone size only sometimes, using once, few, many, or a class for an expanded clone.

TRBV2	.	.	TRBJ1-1	TGTGCCAGCAGTCCACGACAGAACACTGAAGCTTTCTTT	CASSPRQNTEAFF
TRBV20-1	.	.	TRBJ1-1	TGCAGTGCTAGAGGGCAGGGGCCGGGTTTT	CSARGQGPGF
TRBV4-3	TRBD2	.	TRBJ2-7	TGCGCCAGCAGCCAGGCTCTTCTAGCGGGAGTCTACGAGCAGTACTTC	CASSQALLAGVYEQYF
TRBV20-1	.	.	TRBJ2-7	TGCAGTGCTGGACTGTTTTACGAGCAGTACTTC	CSAGLFYEQYF
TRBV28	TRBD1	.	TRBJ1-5	TGTGCCAGCAGTGGGGAACAGGGGACTCAGCCCCAGCATTTT	CASSGEQGTQPQHF
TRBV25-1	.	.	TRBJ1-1	TGTGCCAGCAGAGTGACAGACACTGAAGCTTTCTTT	CASRVTDTEAFF
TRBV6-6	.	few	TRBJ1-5	TGTGCCAGCAGGGACTCTAATGGTCAGCCCCAGCATTTT	CASRDSNGQPQHF
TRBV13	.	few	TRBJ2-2	TGTGCCAGCAGCTTGGAGTCCGGGGAGCTGTTTTTT	CASSLESGELFF
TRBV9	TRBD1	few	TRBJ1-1	TGTGCCAGCAGCCCCCGACAGGGGGGTGAAGCTTTCTTT	CASSPRQGGEAFF
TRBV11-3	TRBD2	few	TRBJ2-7	TGTGCCAGCAGCTTCAGAGGGACTAGCGGCTACGAGCAGTACTTC	CASSFRGTSGYEQYF
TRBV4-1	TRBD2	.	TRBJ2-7	TGCGCCAGCAGCCAGAGTAGCGGGAGCTCCTACGAGCAGTACTTC	CASSQSSGSSYEQYF
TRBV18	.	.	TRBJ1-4	TGTGCCAGCTCACCACTCCGTGAAAAACTGTTTTTT	CASSPLREKLFF
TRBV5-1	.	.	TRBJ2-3	TGCGCCAGCAGCTTAGGCGGGTCGACAGATACGCAGTATTTT	CASSLGGSTDTQYF
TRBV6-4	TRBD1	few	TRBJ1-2	TGTGCCAGCAGTGACCCGGACAGGGATGATGGCTACACCTTC	CASSDPDRDDGYTF
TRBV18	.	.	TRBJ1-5	TGTGCCAGCTCACCGGCCGAATATCAGCCCCAGCATTTT	CASSPAEYQPQHF
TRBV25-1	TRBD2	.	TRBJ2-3	TGTGCCAGCAGTGATGGCGGGAGGGCCACGGATACGCAGTATTTT	CASSDGGRATDTQYF
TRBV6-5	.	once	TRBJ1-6	TGTGCCAGCAGTAGGCAGGGCTTGGATTCACCCCTCCACTTT	CASSRQGLDSPLHF
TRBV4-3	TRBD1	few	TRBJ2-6	TGCGCCAGCAGCCAAACAGGGGGCTCTGGGGCCAACGTCCTGACTTTC	CASSQTGGSGANVLTF
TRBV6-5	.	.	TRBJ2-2	TGTGCCAGCAGCTACGGAGGGCTGTACACCGGGGAGCTGTTTTTT	CASSYGGLYTGELFF
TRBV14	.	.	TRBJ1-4	TGTGCCAGCAGCTACCGGGACAATAATGAAAAACTGTTTTTT	CASSYRDNNEKLFF
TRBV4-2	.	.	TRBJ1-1	TGTGCCAGCAGCCAAGATCCCCAGGGGAACACTGAAGCTTTCTTT	CASSQDPQGNTEAFF
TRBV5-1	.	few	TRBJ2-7	TGCGCCAGCAGCACGGGGGACAGTTCCTACGAGCAGTACTTC	CASSTGDSSYEQYF
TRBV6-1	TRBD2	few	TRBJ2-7	TGTGCCAGCAGTGAAGGGACTAGCGGGAGTTACGAGCAGTACTTC	CASSEGTSGSYEQYF
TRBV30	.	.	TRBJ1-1	TGTGCCTGGAGCCCGGGGGGCACTGAAGCTTTCTTT	CAWSPGGTEAFF